The T cell receptor (beta chain) described here comes from a study of cytomegalovirus exposure and HLA in healthy donors. Study at large: One earlier analysis, a look at about 179 million T cells, found about 100 million unique TCR beta sequences.

Study outcomes and limitations: Accurate HLA-A and HLA-B prediction from TCR beta sequences was reported for most subjects. Altogether, 160 or so TCR beta chains were recorded as cytomegalovirus-associated.

PCR used 60 Vbeta primers and 13 Jbeta primers. Assay: immunoSEQ multiplex PCR; the TCRdb copy retains only in-frame clones and omits some. This table holds 150,000 or so clones, around 74% found once. Notes on this clone: Its antigen is unidentified.

This CDR3 has 14 residues. V shed 3 bases, J shed 10 bases, and the junction held 8 bases outside the gene matches. Germline assignment: CDR1 SGHDT and CDR2 YYEEEE. The V gene is TRBV5-6, the J gene TRBJ2-1; 9 bases match TRBD1. The clonotype originates from a woman aged 25-40 years in good health and CMV-seronegative. Source material: PBMCs. The CDR3 nucleotides read TGTGCCAGCAGCTCCGGGACAGGGAGAGGCGAGCAGTTCTTC. It yields the protein CASSSGTGRGEQFF.